This TCR beta chain was identified during a study of early T cells in non-severe SARS-CoV-2 infection. CDR1 is SEHNR and CDR2 is FQNEAQ in the germline V gene (reference sequence). This CDR3 is 14 amino acids long. The germline V and J ends were trimmed by 0 bases and 6 bases, with 11 bases remaining between them. General study findings and limits: Matching results from VDJdb favored anti-spike CD8 responses, leaving private and CD4 specificities undetected.

Attached unique molecular identifiers marked individual cDNA molecules. TCRdb ran MiXCR on the 5' RACE reads and lists one entry per CDR3 protein. The sample lists about 80,000 distinct CDR3 sequences, approximately 6% occurring once. This clonotype showed up many times. The target antigen is unknown. Specimen: whole blood. This receptor was taken from an adult who was a healthcare worker with PCR-confirmed SARS-CoV-2 infection or an uninfected control (not recorded which). This sequence joins TRBV7-9 and TRBJ1-2; D is unresolved. CDR3 bases: TGTGCCAGCAGCTTAGCGGAAGGGTTAGATGGCTACACCTTC. As protein: CASSLAEGLDGYTF.